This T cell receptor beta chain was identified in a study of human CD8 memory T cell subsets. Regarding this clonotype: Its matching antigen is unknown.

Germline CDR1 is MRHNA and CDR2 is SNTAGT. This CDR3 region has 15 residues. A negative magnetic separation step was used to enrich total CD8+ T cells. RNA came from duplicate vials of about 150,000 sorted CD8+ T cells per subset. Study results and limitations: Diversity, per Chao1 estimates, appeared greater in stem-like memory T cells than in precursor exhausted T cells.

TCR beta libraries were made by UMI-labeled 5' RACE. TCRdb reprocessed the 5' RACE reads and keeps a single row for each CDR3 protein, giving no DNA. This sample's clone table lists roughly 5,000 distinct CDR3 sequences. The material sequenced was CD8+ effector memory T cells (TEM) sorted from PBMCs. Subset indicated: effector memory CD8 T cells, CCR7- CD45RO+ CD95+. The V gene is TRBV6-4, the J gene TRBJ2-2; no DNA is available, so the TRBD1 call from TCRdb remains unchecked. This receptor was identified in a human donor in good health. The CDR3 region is CASSDSQGGAGELFF.